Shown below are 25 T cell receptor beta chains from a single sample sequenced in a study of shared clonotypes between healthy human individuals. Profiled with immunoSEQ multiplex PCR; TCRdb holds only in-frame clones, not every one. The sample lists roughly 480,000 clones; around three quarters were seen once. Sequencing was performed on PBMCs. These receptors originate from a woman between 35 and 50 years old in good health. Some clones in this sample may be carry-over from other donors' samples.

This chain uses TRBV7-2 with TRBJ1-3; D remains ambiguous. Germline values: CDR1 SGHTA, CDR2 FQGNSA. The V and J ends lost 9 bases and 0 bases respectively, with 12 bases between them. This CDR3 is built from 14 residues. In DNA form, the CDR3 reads TGTGCCAGTACCCGGGGAGTCTCTGGAAACACCATATATTTT. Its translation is CASTRGVSGNTIYF.

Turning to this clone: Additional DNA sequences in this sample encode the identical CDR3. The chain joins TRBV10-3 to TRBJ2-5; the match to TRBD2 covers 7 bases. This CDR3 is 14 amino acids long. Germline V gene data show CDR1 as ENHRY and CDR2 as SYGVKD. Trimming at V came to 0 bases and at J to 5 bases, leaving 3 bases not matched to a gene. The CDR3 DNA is TGTGCCATCAGTGAGTCGGGAGGGGAGGAGACCCAGTACTTC. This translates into CAISESGGEETQYF.

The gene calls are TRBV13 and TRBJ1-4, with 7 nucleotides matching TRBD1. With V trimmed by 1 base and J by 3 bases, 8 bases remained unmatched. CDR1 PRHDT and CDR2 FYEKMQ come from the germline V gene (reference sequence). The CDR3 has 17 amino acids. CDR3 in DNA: TGTGCCAGCAGCTTAGCGGGGCAGGGGGTCCCTAATGAAAAACTGTTTTTT. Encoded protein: CASSLAGQGVPNEKLFF.

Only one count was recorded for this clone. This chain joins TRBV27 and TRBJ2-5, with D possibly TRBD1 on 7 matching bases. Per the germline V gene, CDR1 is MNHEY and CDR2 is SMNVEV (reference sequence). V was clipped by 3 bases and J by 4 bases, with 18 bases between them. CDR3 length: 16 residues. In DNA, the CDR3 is TGTGCCAGCAGTTTCACTCGGGGGCAGGGGGGAGAGACCCAGTACTTC. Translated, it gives CASSFTRGQGGETQYF.

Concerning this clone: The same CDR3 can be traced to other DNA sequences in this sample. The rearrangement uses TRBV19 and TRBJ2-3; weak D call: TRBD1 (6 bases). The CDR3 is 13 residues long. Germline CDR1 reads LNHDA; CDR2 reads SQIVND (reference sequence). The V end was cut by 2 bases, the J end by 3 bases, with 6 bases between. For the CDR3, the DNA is TGTGCCAGTAGTATACAGGGGACAGATACGCAGTATTTT. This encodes CASSIQGTDTQYF.

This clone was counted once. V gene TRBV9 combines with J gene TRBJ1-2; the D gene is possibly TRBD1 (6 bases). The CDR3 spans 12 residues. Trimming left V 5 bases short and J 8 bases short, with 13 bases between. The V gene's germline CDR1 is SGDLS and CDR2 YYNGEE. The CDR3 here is CASRKQGIGYTF. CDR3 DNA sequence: TGTGCCAGCAGGAAACAGGGAATCGGCTACACCTTC.

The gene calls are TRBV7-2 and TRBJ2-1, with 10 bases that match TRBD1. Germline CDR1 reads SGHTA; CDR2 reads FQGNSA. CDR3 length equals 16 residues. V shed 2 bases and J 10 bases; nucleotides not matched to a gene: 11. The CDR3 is CASSLSGQGGAGEQFF. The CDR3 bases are TGTGCCAGCAGCTTAAGCGGACAGGGGGGGGCCGGAGAGCAGTTCTTC. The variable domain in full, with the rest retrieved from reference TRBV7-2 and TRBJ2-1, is GAGVSQSPSNKVTEKGKDVELRCDPISGHTALYWYRQSLGQGLEFLIYFQGNSAPDKSGLPSDRFSAERTGGSVSTLTIQRTQQEDSAVYLCASSLSGQGGAGEQFFGPGTRLTVL.

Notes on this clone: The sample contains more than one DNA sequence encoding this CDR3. The CDR3 protein is CASSEQGATGELFF. CDR3 DNA sequence: TGTGCCAGCAGTGAACAGGGGGCCACCGGGGAGCTGTTTTTT. The J gene is TRBJ2-2, the V gene TRBV2; 8 bases map to TRBD1. Germline V gene lookup returns CDR1 SNHLY and CDR2 FYNNEI. This CDR3 region has 14 residues. With 2 bases clipped from V and 4 bases from J, the junction kept 0 bases outside the gene matches.

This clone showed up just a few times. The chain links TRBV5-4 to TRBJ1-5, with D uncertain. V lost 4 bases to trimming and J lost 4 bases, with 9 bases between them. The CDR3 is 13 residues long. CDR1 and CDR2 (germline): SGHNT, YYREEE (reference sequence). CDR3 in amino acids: CASSHGSNQPQHF. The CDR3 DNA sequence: TGTGCCAGCAGCCACGGGAGTAATCAGCCCCAGCATTTT.

The DNA of the CDR3 is TGTGCCTGGAGTGATGGGACAGGGACGGGTTCACCCCTCCACTTT. It yields the protein CAWSDGTGTGSPLHF. The chain links TRBV30 to TRBJ1-6, with 9 bases matching TRBD1. CDR3 size: 15 residues. J gave up 9 bases and V 1 base, and 7 bases lay outside the gene matches. Germline V lookup: CDR1 GTSNPN, CDR2 SVGIG (reference sequence).

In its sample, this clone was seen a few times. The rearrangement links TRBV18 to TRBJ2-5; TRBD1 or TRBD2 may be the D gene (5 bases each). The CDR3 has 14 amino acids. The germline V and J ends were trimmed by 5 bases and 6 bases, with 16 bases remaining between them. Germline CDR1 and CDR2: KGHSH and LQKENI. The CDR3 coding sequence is TGTGCCAGCTCAGCCGGGGCTGGGTCCCAGACCCAGTACTTC. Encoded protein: CASSAGAGSQTQYF.

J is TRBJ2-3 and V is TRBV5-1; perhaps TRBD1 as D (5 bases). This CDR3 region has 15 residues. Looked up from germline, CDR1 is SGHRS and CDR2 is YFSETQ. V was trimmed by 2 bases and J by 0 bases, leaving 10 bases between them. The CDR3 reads CASSLRQGSTDTQYF. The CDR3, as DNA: TGCGCCAGCAGCTTAAGGCAGGGTAGCACAGATACGCAGTATTTT.

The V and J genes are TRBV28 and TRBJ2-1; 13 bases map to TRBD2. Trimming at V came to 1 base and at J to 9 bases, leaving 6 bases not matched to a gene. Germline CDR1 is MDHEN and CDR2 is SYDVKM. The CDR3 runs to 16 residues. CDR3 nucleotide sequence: TGTGCCAGCAGTTTATCGGGGACTAGCGGGATGAGTGAGCAGTTCTTC. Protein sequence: CASSLSGTSGMSEQFF.

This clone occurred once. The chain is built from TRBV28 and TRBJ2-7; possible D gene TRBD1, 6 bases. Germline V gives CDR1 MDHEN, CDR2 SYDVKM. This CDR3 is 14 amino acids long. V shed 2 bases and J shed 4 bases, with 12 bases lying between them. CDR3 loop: CASSLGTTTYEQYF. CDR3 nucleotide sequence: TGTGCCAGCAGTTTAGGGACAACGACGTACGAGCAGTACTTC.

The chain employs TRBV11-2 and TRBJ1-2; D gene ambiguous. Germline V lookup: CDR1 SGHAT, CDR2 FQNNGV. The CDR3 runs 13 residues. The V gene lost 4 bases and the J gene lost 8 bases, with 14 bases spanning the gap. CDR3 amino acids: CASSSLALRGYTF. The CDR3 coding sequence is TGTGCCAGCAGCTCCCTCGCCCTCAGGGGCTACACCTTC.

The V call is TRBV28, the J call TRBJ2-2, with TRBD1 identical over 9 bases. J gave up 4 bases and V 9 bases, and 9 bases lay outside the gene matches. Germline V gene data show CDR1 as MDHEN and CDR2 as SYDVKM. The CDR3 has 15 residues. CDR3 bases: TGTGCCAGAAATAGGACAGGGGAGGGCACCGGGGAGCTGTTTTTT. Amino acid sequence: CARNRTGEGTGELFF. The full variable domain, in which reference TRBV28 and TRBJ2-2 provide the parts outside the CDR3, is DVKVTQSSRYLVKRTGEKVFLECVQDMDHENMFWYRQDPGLGLRLIYFSYDVKMKEKGDIPEGYSVSREKKERFSLILESASTNQTSMYLCARNRTGEGTGELFFGEGSRLTVL.

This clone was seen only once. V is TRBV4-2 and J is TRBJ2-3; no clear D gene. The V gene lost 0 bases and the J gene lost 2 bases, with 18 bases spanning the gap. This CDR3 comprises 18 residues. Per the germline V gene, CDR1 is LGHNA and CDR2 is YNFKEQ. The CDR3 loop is CASSQDGFRTETTDTQYF. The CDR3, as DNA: TGTGCCAGCAGCCAAGATGGGTTTAGGACGGAGACCACAGATACGCAGTATTTT.

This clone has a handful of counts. The CDR3 loop is CASSLPTRSYEQYF. DNA for the CDR3: TGTGCCAGCAGCTTGCCAACACGCTCCTACGAGCAGTACTTC. The chain couples TRBV11-2 to TRBJ2-7, with D unclear. The V gene lost 3 bases and the J gene lost 0 bases, with 9 bases spanning the gap. CDR3 length equals 14 residues. Per germline, CDR1 SGHAT and CDR2 FQNNGV.

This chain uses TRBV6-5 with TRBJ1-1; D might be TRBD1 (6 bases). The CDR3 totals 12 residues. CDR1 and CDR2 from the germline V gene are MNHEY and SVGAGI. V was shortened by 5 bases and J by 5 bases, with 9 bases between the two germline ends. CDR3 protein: CASSRGETEAFF. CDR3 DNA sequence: TGTGCCAGCAGTAGGGGGGAAACTGAAGCTTTCTTT.

The CDR3 DNA reads TGTGCCAGCAGCCAGGACAGGGACTATGGCTACACCTTC. Amino acid sequence: CASSQDRDYGYTF. This rearrangement joins TRBV7-2 to TRBJ1-2; TRBD1 matches 8 bases. V lost 5 bases to trimming and J lost 3 bases; unmatched junction nucleotides: 2. The CDR3 loop spans 13 amino acids. The germline V gene has CDR1 SGHTA and CDR2 FQGNSA.

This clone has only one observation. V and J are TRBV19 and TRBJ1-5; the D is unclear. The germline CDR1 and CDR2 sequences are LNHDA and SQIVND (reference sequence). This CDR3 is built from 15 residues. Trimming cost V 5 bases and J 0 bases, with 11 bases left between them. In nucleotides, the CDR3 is TGTGCCAGTAGTTGGAGCGCAGATAGCAATCAGCCCCAGCATTTT. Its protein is CASSWSADSNQPQHF. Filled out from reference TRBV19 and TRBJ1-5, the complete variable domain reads DGGITQSPKYLFRKEGQNVTLSCEQNLNHDAMYWYRQDPGQGLRLIYYSQIVNDFQKGDIAEGYSVSREKKESFPLTVTSAQKNPTAFYLCASSWSADSNQPQHFGDGTRLSIL.

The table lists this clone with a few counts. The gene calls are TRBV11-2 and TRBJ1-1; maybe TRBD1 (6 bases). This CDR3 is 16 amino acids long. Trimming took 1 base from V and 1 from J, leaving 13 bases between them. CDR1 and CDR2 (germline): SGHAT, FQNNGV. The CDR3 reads CASSLAWGRRNTEAFF. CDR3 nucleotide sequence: TGTGCCAGCAGCTTAGCATGGGGGCGCAGGAACACTGAAGCTTTCTTT. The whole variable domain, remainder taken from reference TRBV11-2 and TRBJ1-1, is EAGVAQSPRYKIIEKRQSVAFWCNPISGHATLYWYQQILGQGPKLLIQFQNNGVVDDSQLPKDRFSAERLKGVDSTLKIQPAKLEDSAVYLCASSLAWGRRNTEAFFGQGTRLTVV.

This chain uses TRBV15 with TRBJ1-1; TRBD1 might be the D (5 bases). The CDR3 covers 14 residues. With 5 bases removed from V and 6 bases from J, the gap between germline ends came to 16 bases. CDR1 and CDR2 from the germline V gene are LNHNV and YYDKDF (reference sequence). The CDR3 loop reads CATSLQRGFPEAFF. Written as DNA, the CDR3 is TGTGCCACCAGCTTACAAAGGGGTTTTCCTGAAGCTTTCTTT.

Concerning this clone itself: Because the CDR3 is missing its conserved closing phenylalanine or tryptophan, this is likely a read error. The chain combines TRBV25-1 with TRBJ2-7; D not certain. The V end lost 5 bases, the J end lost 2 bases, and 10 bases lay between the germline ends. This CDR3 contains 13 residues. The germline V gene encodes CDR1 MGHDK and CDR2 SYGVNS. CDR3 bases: TGTGCCAGCAGTCCCCTAGGGCCCTACGAGCAGTACTGC. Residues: CASSPLGPYEQYC.

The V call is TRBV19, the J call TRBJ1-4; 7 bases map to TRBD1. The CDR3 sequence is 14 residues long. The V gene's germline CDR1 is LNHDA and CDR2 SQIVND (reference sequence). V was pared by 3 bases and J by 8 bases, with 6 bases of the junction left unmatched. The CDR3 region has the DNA TGTGCCAGTAGTATGGTAGGGGGCCGCGAAAAACTGTTTTTT. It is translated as CASSMVGGREKLFF.